Each of the 28 T cell receptor beta chains below was sequenced from the same sample in a study of CD8 T cells in ankylosing spondylitis. A single record per CDR3 protein comes from TCRdb applying MiXCR to the 5' RACE reads. The table has approximately 140,000 distinct CDR3 sequences, roughly 8.4% seen once. Sequences were obtained from synovial fluid, either unsorted or a sorted T cell fraction (not recorded which). All receptors come from a male donor with ankylosing spondylitis.

At least ten counts were recorded for this clonotype. The chain couples TRBV10-1 to TRBJ2-3; tentatively, D is TRBD2 (5 bases). CDR1 and CDR2 (germline): WNHNN, SYGVQD (reference sequence). V lost 2 bases to trimming and J lost 5 bases, with 14 bases between them. This CDR3 spans 15 amino acids. Here the CDR3 reads CASSERVVEVDTQYF. CDR3 bases: TGCGCCAGCAGTGAGAGGGTAGTGGAGGTAGATACGCAGTATTTT.

This clonotype has a count of ten or more. This chain connects TRBV10-3 to TRBJ2-7; 8 bases map to TRBD2. There are 17 residues in the CDR3. Germline lookup yields CDR1 ENHRY and CDR2 SYGVKD. The V and J ends lost 0 bases and 1 base, in that order; junction bases with no gene match: 8. The CDR3 coding sequence is TGTGCCATCAGTGAGTCCGGGAGGGTTGTGGGGTCCTACGAGCAGTACTTC. Translating it yields CAISESGRVVGSYEQYF.

This clonotype was detected many times. The rearrangement joins TRBV7-2 to TRBJ2-7; no clear D. The germline CDR1 and CDR2 sequences are SGHTA and FQGNSA. This CDR3 comprises 15 residues. Trimming stripped 5 bases from V and 2 bases from J, with 16 bases between. CDR3 in amino acids: CASSPGPGDAYEQYF. DNA for the CDR3: TGTGCCAGCAGCCCCGGCCCAGGAGACGCCTACGAGCAGTACTTC.

In its sample, this clonotype was seen many times. This chain joins TRBV12-3 or TRBV12-4 and TRBJ1-5; 8 nucleotides match TRBD1. The length of the CDR3 is 14 residues. V dropped 6 bases and J dropped 6; count of bases not matched to a gene: 7. The CDR3, as DNA: TGTGCCAGCAGGCAACGACAGGGGTCTCAGCCCCAGCATTTT. The encoded protein is CASRQRQGSQPQHF.

This clonotype was picked up many times. The V gene is TRBV28, the J gene TRBJ2-1; tentatively, D is TRBD1 (6 bases). The germline CDR1 and CDR2 sequences are MDHEN and SYDVKM. This CDR3 is 12 amino acids long. Trimming took off 10 bases at V and 12 bases at J, with 19 bases between the two ends. The DNA for the CDR3 is TGTGCCATCCAAAGACAGGCCCGGGGGCAGTTCTTC. The encoded protein is CAIQRQARGQFF.

The V gene is TRBV5-1, the J gene TRBJ2-7; D call uncertain. Trimming cost V 0 bases and J 3 bases, with 7 bases left between them. The CDR3 is 13 residues long. Germline V lookup: CDR1 SGHRS, CDR2 YFSETQ. The CDR3 bases are TGCGCCAGCAGCTTGGATTCCGTCTACGAGCAGTACTTC. Translation: CASSLDSVYEQYF.

Concerning this clonotype itself: A much larger clone differs from this one at a single base, so this may be a read error. The chain carries TRBV5-1 and TRBJ2-2; TRBD1 agrees at 8 bases. Germline CDR1 and CDR2: SGHRS and YFSETQ. The CDR3 sequence is 16 residues long. Here the CDR3 reads CDSSQNQGANTGELFF. CDR3 nucleotide sequence: TGCGACAGCAGCCAAAATCAGGGGGCCAACACCGGGGAGCTGTTTTTT.

There are many counts of this clonotype. V usage is TRBV6-5 and J usage is TRBJ2-7, with D tentatively TRBD1 or TRBD2 (5 bases each). Germline assignment: CDR1 MNHEY and CDR2 SVGAGI. The CDR3 runs 13 residues. V shed 4 bases and J shed 5 bases, with 12 bases lying between them. CDR3 bases: TGTGCCAGCAGTTTCCCCGGGACCGACGAGCAGTACTTC. This encodes CASSFPGTDEQYF.

This clonotype has a count of ten or more. The V and J genes are TRBV10-2 and TRBJ1-2; 9 nucleotides match TRBD1. Germline lookup yields CDR1 WSHSY and CDR2 SAAADI. The CDR3 extends over 13 amino acids. Losses at the gene ends were 7 bases for V and 8 bases for J; bases not matched to a gene: 8. The CDR3 region is CASIGGQGSGYTF. The DNA of the CDR3 is TGCGCCAGCATAGGCGGACAGGGGAGCGGCTACACCTTC.

In its sample, this clonotype was seen many times. This chain links TRBV6-5 with TRBJ1-5, with a weak D call TRBD1 (5 bases). Trimming stripped 0 bases from V and 1 base from J, with 13 bases between. Germline lookup yields CDR1 MNHEY and CDR2 SVGAGI. The CDR3 loop spans 17 amino acids. DNA of the CDR3: TGTGCCAGCAGTTACTCGCGCCCCAGGGCGAGCAATCAGCCCCAGCATTTT. It specifies CASSYSRPRASNQPQHF.

This clonotype was found many times. The CDR3 reads CSVAQGQLNYGYTF. In nucleotides, the CDR3 is TGCAGCGTTGCCCAGGGACAGCTCAACTATGGCTACACCTTC. The chain links TRBV29-1 to TRBJ1-2, with 7 bases fitting TRBD1. V lost 4 bases to trimming and J lost 2 bases; unmatched junction nucleotides: 7. The germline CDR1 and CDR2 sequences are SQVTM and ANQGSEA. This CDR3 has 14 amino acids.

This clonotype was seen at least ten times. The chain couples TRBV7-2 to TRBJ1-3, with D unclear. The CDR3 totals 14 residues. Germline V gives CDR1 SGHTA, CDR2 FQGNSA. The V end was cut by 1 base, the J end by 0 bases, with 4 bases between. The CDR3 loop is CASSLDSSGNTIYF. The CDR3 DNA reads TGTGCCAGCAGCTTAGACAGCTCTGGAAACACCATATATTTT.

This clonotype has a handful of counts. The genes are TRBV20-1 and TRBJ1-6; perhaps TRBD1 as D (5 bases). From germline, CDR1 is DFQATT and CDR2 SNEGSKA (reference sequence). The CDR3 extends over 15 amino acids. V dropped 3 bases and J dropped 9 bases, with 18 bases sitting between them. CDR3: CSASSIARAASPLHF. The CDR3 nucleotides are TGCAGTGCTAGTTCTATCGCCAGGGCGGCTTCACCCCTCCACTTT.

Many counts were recorded for this clonotype. The J gene is TRBJ2-7, the V gene TRBV5-8; a possible D gene is TRBD1 (5 bases). CDR1 SGHTS and CDR2 YDEGEE come from the germline V gene. V lost 2 bases, J lost 3 bases, and 9 bases lay in between. The CDR3 has 13 amino acids. The CDR3 DNA is TGTGCCAGCAGCTTACAGGTCCACTACGAGCAGTACTTC. Translating it yields CASSLQVHYEQYF.

This clonotype has ten or more counts. The chain joins TRBV3-1 to TRBJ2-1; D is unresolved. CDR1 LGHDT and CDR2 YNNKEL come from the germline V gene (reference sequence). V lost 3 bases and J lost 0, with 9 bases in between. This CDR3 is 15 amino acids long. The CDR3 DNA reads TGTGCCAGCAGCCAGGGTCACAGCTCCTACAATGAGCAGTTCTTC. Translated, it gives CASSQGHSSYNEQFF.

In this sample, this clonotype turned up a few times. CDR3 sequence: CAWGRTGGNTEAFF. The DNA of the CDR3 is TGTGCCTGGGGAAGGACAGGCGGAAACACTGAAGCTTTCTTT. The chain has TRBV2 and TRBJ1-1, with 7 bases aligning to TRBD1. The CDR3 contains 14 residues. Germline V gene sequence: CDR1 SNHLY, CDR2 FYNNEI. J was trimmed by 2 bases and V by 11 bases; bases with no gene match: 11.

The CDR3 protein is CASSLGNQNYEQYF. The CDR3 coding sequence is TGTGCCAGCAGCTTGGGCAATCAAAACTACGAGCAGTACTTC. This chain links TRBV5-4 with TRBJ2-7; D is unclear. With 0 bases removed from V and 3 bases from J, the gap between germline ends came to 10 bases. Germline loops: CDR1 SGHNT, CDR2 YYREEE (reference sequence). There are 14 residues in the CDR3.

At least ten counts were recorded for this clonotype. The chain's CDR3 is CASSPRQGGTLHF. In DNA, the CDR3 is TGTGCCAGCTCACCACGACAGGGTGGGACCCTCCACTTT. The chain carries TRBV18 and TRBJ1-6, with 7 bases that match TRBD1. This CDR3 contains 13 residues. V was clipped by 1 base and J by 14 bases; unmatched bases: 5. Germline V lookup: CDR1 KGHSH, CDR2 LQKENI.

This clonotype came up many times. The rearrangement uses TRBV7-2 and TRBJ2-6, with 7 bases lining up with TRBD1. The CDR3 contains 14 residues. Germline V CDR1 and CDR2: SGHTA, FQGNSA. The J segment lost 12 bases and the V segment lost 2 bases, leaving 7 bases of the junction unmatched. The CDR3 sequence: CASSLRDSTGVLTF. DNA for the CDR3: TGTGCCAGCAGCTTACGGGACAGTACGGGCGTCCTGACTTTC.

This clonotype was observed at least ten times. The CDR3 DNA follows: TGTGCCAGCAGCTGGGGGGGCGGGGGCTACACCTTC. It translates to CASSWGGGGYTF. This chain joins TRBV7-2 and TRBJ1-2, with a possible D match to TRBD1 (6 bases). Germline lookup yields CDR1 SGHTA and CDR2 FQGNSA. This CDR3 contains 12 residues. Trimming left V 4 bases short and J 8 bases short, with 11 bases between.

This clonotype was detected a few times. The chain carries TRBV10-3 and TRBJ2-7, with TRBD2 matching 11 bases. The CDR3 length is 14 residues. With 3 bases clipped from V and 5 bases from J, the junction kept 3 bases outside the gene matches. CDR1 and CDR2 (germline): ENHRY, SYGVKD. CDR3 DNA: TGTGCCATCAGTGATGGGACTAGCGGAGACGAGCAGTACTTC. Translation: CAISDGTSGDEQYF.

J is TRBJ2-5 and V is TRBV30; D tentatively reads TRBD1 or TRBD2 (6 bases each). Trimming left V 0 bases short and J 5 bases short, with 16 bases between. The CDR3 has 15 amino acids. Germline V CDR1 and CDR2: GTSNPN, SVGIG (reference sequence). The CDR3 sequence: CAWSVSGRRGETQYF. CDR3 sequence (DNA): TGTGCCTGGAGTGTATCTGGACGGAGGGGGGAGACCCAGTACTTC.

This clonotype came up a few times. This chain uses TRBV20-1 with TRBJ1-2; D gene uncertain. Trimming took 5 bases from V and 3 from J, leaving 4 bases between them. Germline V gene lookup returns CDR1 DFQATT and CDR2 SNEGSKA (reference sequence). This CDR3 has 10 amino acids. The CDR3 region is CSAYDYGYTF. The CDR3 nucleotides read TGCAGTGCTTACGACTATGGCTACACCTTC.

This clonotype was detected ten times or more. The rearrangement uses TRBV5-1 and TRBJ2-5; D is perhaps TRBD2 (6 bases). This CDR3 contains 14 residues. Germline V gives CDR1 SGHRS, CDR2 YFSETQ. The ends were cut back, 0 bases at V and 6 bases at J, with 12 bases in the middle. DNA of the CDR3: TGCGCCAGCAGCTTGGAAGGAGGGCTACAGACCCAGTACTTC. Its protein product is CASSLEGGLQTQYF.

The chain has TRBV20-1 and TRBJ2-3, with D perhaps TRBD2 (6 bases). The germline gives CDR1 DFQATT, CDR2 SNEGSKA (reference sequence). CDR3 size: 16 residues. Trimming took 2 bases from V and 3 from J, leaving 18 bases between them. CDR3 region: CSARPLARTSTDTQYF. The CDR3 DNA reads as TGCAGTGCTAGACCCCTAGCGCGGACCTCTACAGATACGCAGTATTTT.

This clonotype showed up many times. This chain joins TRBV12-3 or TRBV12-4 and TRBJ2-7; D possibly corresponds to TRBD2 (6 bases). The CDR3 has 14 residues. V lost 6 bases and J 4 bases, leaving 16 bases between the germline ends. CDR3 sequence (DNA): TGTGCCAGCAGCAAAGGAGGGCCGGGTTACGAGCAGTACTTC. Translated: CASSKGGPGYEQYF.

There are many counts of this clonotype. The chain has TRBV28 and TRBJ1-6; D uncertain. V shed 0 bases and J shed 5 bases, with 8 bases lying between them. The CDR3 has 15 amino acids. Per the germline V gene, CDR1 is MDHEN and CDR2 is SYDVKM. The CDR3 loop reads CASSLWGFDNSPLHF. CDR3 nucleotide sequence: TGTGCCAGCAGTTTATGGGGGTTCGATAATTCACCCCTCCACTTT. Supplemented by reference TRBV28 and TRBJ1-6, the full variable domain reads DVKVTQSSRYLVKRTGEKVFLECVQDMDHENMFWYRQDPGLGLRLIYFSYDVKMKEKGDIPEGYSVSREKKERFSLILESASTNQTSMYLCASSLWGFDNSPLHFGNGTRLTVT.

The rearrangement uses TRBV20-1 and TRBJ1-1, with D maybe TRBD1 (6 bases). The V and J ends lost 4 bases and 2 bases respectively, with 11 bases between them. The CDR3 totals 13 residues. CDR1 is DFQATT, CDR2 SNEGSKA, per germline (reference sequence). This CDR3 reads CSAKTGLNTEAFF. In DNA, the CDR3 is TGCAGTGCTAAAACAGGGTTAAACACTGAAGCTTTCTTT.